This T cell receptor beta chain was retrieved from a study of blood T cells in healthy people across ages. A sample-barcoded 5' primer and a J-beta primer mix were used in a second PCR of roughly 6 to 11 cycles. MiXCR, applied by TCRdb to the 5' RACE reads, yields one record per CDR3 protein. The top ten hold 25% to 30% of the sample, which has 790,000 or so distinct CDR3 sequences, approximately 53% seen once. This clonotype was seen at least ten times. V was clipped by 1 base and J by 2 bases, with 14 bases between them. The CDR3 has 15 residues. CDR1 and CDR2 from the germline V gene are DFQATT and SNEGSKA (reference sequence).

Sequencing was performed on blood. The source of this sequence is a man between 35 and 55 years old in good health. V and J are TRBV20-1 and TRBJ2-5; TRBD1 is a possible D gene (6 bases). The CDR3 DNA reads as TGCAGTGCTAGAGTCGTACCAGGGGTTCAAGAGACCCAGTACTTC. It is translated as CSARVVPGVQETQYF.